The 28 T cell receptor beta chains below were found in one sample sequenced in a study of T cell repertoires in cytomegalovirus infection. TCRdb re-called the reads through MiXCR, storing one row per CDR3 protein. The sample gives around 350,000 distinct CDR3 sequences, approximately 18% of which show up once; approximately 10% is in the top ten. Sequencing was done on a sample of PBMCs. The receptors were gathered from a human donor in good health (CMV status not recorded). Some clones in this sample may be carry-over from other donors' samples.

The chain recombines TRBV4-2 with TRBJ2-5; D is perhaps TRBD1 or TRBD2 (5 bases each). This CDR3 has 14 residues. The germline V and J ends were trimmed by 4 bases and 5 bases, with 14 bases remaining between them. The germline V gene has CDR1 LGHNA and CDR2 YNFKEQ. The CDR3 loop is CASSRRDASETQYF. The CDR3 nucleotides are TGTGCCAGCAGCCGCCGGGACGCGTCGGAGACCCAGTACTTC.

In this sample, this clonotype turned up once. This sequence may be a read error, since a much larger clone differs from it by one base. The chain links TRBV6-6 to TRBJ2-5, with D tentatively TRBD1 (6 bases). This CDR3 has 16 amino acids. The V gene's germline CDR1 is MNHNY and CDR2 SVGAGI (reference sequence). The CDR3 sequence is CAGSLIRTALQETQYF. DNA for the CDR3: TGTGCCGGCAGCCTCATACGGACAGCCCTGCAAGAGACCCAGTACTTC.

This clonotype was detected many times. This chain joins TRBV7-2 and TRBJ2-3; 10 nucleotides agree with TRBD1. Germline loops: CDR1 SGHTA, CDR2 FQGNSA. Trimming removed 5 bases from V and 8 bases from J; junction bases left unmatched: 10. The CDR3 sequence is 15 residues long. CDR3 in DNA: TGTGCCAGCAGCCCGACGGGACAGGGGTTTGGTACGCAGTATTTT. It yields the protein CASSPTGQGFGTQYF.

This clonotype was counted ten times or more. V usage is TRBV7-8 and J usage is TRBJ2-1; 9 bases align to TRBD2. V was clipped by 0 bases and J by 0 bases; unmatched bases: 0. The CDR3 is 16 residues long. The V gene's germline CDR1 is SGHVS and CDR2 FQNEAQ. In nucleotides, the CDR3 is TGTGCCAGCAGCTTAGCTAGCGGGGGCTCCTACAATGAGCAGTTCTTC. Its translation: CASSLASGGSYNEQFF.

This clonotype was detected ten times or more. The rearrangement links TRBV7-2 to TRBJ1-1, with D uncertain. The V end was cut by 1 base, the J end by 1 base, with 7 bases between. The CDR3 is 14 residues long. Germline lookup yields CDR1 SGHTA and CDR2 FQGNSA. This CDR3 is CASSLGSGNTEAFF. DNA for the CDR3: TGTGCCAGCAGCTTAGGTAGCGGGAACACTGAAGCTTTCTTT.

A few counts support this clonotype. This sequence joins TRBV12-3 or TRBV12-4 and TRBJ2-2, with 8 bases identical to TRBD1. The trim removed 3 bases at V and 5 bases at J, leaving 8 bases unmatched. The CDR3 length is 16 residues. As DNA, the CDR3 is TGTGCCAGCAGTTTGGGCGGACAGGGCCTAACCGGGGAGCTGTTTTTT. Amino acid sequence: CASSLGGQGLTGELFF.

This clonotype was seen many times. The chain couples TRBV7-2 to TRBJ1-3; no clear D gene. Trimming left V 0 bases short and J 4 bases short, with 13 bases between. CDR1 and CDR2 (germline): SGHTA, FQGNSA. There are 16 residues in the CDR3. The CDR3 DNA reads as TGTGCCAGCAGCTTAGCGCAGACAATGCAGGGAAACACCATATATTTT. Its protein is CASSLAQTMQGNTIYF.

The CDR3 coding sequence is TGTGCCAGTAGTACATACAGGGGTCTCTCCTACAATGAGCAGTTCTTC. Its translation: CASSTYRGLSYNEQFF. This chain links TRBV19 with TRBJ2-1; 7 bases line up with TRBD1. CDR1 is LNHDA, CDR2 SQIVND, per germline (reference sequence). V shed 4 bases and J 0 bases; nucleotides not matched to a gene: 6. The CDR3 contains 16 residues.

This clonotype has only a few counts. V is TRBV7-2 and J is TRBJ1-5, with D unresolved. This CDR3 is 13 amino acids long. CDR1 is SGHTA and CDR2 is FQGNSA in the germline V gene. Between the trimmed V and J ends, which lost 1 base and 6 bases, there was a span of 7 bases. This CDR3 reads CASSLGTLQPQHF. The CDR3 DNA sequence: TGTGCCAGCAGCTTAGGGACGCTTCAGCCCCAGCATTTT.

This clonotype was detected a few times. CDR3 region: CAYDRGNQPQHF. CDR3 DNA sequence: TGTGCTTACGACAGAGGCAATCAGCCCCAGCATTTT. The genes are TRBV30 and TRBJ1-5; a possible D gene is TRBD1 (5 bases). Germline-derived CDR1 and CDR2 are GTSNPN and SVGIG (reference sequence). The CDR3 loop spans 12 amino acids.

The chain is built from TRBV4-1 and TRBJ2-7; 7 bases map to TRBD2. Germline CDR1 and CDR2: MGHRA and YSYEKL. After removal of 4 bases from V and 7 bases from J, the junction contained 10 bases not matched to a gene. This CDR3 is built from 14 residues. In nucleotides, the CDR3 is TGCGCCAGCAGCCGTCTGGGGGAGGGGAGGGAGCAGTACTTC. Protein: CASSRLGEGREQYF.

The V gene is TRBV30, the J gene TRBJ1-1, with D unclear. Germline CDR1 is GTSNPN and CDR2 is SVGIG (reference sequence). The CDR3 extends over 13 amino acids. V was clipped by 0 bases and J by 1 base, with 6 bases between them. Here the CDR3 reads CAWSVLPNTEAFF. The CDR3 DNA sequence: TGTGCCTGGAGTGTATTGCCGAACACTGAAGCTTTCTTT.

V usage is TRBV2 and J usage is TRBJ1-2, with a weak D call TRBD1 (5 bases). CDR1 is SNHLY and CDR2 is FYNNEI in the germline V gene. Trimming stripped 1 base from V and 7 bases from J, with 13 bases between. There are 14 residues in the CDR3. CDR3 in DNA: TGTGCCAGCAGTGAAGGGACAACGAGGTTTGGCTACACCTTC. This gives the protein CASSEGTTRFGYTF.

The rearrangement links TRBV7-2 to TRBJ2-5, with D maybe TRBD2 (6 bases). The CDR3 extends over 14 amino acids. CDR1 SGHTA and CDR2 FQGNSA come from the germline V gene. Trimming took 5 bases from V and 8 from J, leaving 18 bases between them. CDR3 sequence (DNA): TGTGCCAGCAGCCTAAACCGGGACTTCTATACCCAGTACTTC. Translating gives CASSLNRDFYTQYF. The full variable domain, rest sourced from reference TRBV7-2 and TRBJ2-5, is GAGVSQSPSNKVTEKGKDVELRCDPISGHTALYWYRQSLGQGLEFLIYFQGNSAPDKSGLPSDRFSAERTGGSVSTLTIQRTQQEDSAVYLCASSLNRDFYTQYFGPGTRLLVL.

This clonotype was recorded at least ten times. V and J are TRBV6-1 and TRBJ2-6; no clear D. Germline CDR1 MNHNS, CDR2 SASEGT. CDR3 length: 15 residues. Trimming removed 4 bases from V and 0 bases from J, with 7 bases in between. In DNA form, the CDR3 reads TGTGCCAGCAGTGGGACCTCCTCTGGGGCCAACGTCCTGACTTTC. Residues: CASSGTSSGANVLTF.

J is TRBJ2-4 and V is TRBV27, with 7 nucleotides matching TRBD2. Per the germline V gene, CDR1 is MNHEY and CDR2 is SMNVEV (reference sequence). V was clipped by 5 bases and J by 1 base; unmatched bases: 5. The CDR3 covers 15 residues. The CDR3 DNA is TGTGCCAGCAGTCCTCTGGGAGGGGCCAAAAACATTCAGTACTTC. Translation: CASSPLGGAKNIQYF.

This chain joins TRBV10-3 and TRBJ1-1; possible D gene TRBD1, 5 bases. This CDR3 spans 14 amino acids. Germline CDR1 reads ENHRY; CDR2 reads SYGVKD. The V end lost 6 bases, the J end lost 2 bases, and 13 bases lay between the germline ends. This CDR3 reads CAISLAGRNTEAFF. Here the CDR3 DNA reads TGTGCCATCAGCCTCGCGGGACGAAACACTGAAGCTTTCTTT.

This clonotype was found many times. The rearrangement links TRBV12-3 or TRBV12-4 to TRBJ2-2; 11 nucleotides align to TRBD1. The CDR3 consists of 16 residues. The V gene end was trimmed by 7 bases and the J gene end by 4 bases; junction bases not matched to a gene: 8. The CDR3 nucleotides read TGTGCCAGCACCAAGGACAGGGGGCCGGGCACCGGGGAGCTGTTTTTT. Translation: CASTKDRGPGTGELFF.

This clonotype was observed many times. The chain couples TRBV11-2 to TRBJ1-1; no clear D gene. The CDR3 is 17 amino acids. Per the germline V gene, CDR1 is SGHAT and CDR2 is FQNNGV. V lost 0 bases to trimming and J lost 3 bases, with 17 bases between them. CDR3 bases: TGTGCCAGCAGCTTAGAAGTGATGTTTGGGTTCGACACTGAAGCTTTCTTT. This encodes CASSLEVMFGFDTEAFF.

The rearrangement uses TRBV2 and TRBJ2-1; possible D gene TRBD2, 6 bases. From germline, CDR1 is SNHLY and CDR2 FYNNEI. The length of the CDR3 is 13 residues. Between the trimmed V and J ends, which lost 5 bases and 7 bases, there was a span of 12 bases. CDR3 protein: CASSRTGGNEQFF. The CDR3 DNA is TGTGCCAGCAGTAGGACTGGAGGGAATGAGCAGTTCTTC. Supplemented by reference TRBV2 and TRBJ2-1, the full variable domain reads EPEVTQTPSHQVTQMGQEVILRCVPISNHLYFYWYRQILGQKVEFLVSFYNNEISEKSEIFDDQFSVERPDGSNFTLKIRSTKLEDSAMYFCASSRTGGNEQFFGPGTRLTVL.

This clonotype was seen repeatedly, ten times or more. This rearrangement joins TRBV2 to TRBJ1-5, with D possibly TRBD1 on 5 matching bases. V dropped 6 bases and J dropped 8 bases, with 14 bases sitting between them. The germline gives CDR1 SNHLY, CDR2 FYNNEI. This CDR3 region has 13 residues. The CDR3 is CASSQEGPEPQHF. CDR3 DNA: TGTGCCAGCAGCCAGGAGGGGCCTGAGCCCCAGCATTTT.

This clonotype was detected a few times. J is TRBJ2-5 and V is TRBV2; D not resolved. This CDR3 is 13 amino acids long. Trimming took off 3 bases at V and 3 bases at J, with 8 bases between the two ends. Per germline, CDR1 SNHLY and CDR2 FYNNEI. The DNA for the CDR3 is TGTGCCAGCAGTGATAACAGAGAAGAGACCCAGTACTTC. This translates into CASSDNREETQYF.

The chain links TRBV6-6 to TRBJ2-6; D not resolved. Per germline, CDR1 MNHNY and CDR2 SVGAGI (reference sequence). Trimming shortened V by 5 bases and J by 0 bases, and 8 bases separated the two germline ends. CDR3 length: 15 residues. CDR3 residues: CASSTLYSGANVLTF. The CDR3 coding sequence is TGTGCCAGCAGTACCCTTTACTCTGGGGCCAACGTCCTGACTTTC.

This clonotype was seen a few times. Here the CDR3 DNA reads TGTGCCAGCAGTTCGAGGGGCACCTATAATTCACCCCTCCACTTT. Its protein product is CASSSRGTYNSPLHF. The chain employs TRBV27 and TRBJ1-6; D is possibly TRBD1 (5 bases). Between the trimmed V and J ends, which lost 4 bases and 2 bases, there was a span of 9 bases. Germline lookup yields CDR1 MNHEY and CDR2 SMNVEV (reference sequence). The CDR3 runs to 15 residues.

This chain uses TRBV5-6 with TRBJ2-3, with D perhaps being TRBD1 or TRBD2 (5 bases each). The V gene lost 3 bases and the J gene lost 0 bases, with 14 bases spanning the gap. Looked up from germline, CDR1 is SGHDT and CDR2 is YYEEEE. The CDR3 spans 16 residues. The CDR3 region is CASSYSGLRSTDTQYF. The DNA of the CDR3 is TGTGCCAGCAGCTATTCGGGGCTACGGAGCACAGATACGCAGTATTTT.

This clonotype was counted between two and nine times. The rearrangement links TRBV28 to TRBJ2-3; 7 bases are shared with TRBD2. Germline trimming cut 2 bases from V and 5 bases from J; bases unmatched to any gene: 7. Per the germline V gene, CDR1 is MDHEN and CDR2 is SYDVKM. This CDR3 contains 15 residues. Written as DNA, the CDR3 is TGTGCCAGCAGTTTAGGCCCAGCGGGGATAGATACGCAGTATTTT. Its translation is CASSLGPAGIDTQYF.

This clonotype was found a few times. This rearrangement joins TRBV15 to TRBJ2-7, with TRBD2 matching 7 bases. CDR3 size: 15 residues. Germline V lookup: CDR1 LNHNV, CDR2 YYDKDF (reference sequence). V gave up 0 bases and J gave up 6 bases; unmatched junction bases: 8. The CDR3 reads CATSRDLSGAGEQYF. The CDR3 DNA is TGTGCCACCAGCAGAGATCTGAGCGGGGCTGGCGAGCAGTACTTC.

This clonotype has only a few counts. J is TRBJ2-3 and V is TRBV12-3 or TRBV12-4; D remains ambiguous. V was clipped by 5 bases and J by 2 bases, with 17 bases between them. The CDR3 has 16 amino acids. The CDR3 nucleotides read TGTGCCAGCAGTGGCCCCGGGCTATCATACACAGATACGCAGTATTTT. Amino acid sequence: CASSGPGLSYTDTQYF.